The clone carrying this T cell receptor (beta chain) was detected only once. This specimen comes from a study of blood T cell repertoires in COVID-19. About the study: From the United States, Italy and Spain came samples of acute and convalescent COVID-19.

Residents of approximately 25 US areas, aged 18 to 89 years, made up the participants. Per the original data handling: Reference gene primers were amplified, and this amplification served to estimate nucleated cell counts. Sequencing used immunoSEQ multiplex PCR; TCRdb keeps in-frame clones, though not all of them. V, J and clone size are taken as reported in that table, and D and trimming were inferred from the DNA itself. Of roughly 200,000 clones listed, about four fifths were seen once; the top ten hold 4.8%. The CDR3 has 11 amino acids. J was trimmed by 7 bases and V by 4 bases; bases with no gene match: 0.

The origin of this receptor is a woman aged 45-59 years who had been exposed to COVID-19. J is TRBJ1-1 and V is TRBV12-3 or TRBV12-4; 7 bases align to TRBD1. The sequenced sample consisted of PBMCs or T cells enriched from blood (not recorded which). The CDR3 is CASSWDSEAFF. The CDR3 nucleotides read TGTGCCAGCAGTTGGGACAGTGAAGCTTTCTTT.